The T cell receptor beta chain under discussion was sequenced for a study of vaccination effects on CD4 cells after COVID-19 (dated by TCRdb to between 2021 and 2024). Study-wide context: Each participant received two doses of an mRNA SARS-CoV-2 vaccine, either BNT162b2 or mRNA-1273. In both COVID-19 convalescent patients and infection-naive vaccine recipients, the study compared SARS-CoV-2 spike-specific CD4+ TCR repertoires from before mRNA vaccination with those from after it. Cultures from other donors in the study were sequenced with the Oncomine TCR Beta short-read assay on an Illumina iSeq 100. The full study included roughly 11 COVID-19 convalescent patients and several SARS-CoV-2-naive healthy vaccine recipients. Pre-vaccine samples from a couple of convalescent patients were drawn 16 days and one week before the first dose, 142 and 148 days after COVID-19 diagnosis. Broader findings and caveats from the paper: In convalescent patients, the post-vaccine spike-reactive repertoire was composed mainly of new vaccine-induced clones that were largely distinct from infection-induced clones. Both infection-induced and vaccine-induced clones contracted markedly at late post-vaccination timepoints, which is consistent with waning T cell responses. The study was limited by a small number of convalescent patients, and early post-infection timepoints were lacking.

The ViraFEST assay stimulated PBMC with viral peptide pools and then used TCR sequencing to identify antigen-specific CD4+ T cell clonotypes by expansion. After about 9 days of culture, CD4+ T cells were isolated with the EasySep CD4+ T cell isolation kit. Convalescent patients had PCR-confirmed SARS-CoV-2 infection between March and December 2020, before Alpha, Beta and Delta variants emerged in the United States. Each well held under 2.5 million PBMC cultured in IMDM containing around 5.1% human AB serum, 8.5 to 10 IU/ml IL-2 and gentamicin, along with around 9.4 ug/ml peptides. On days 3 and 7, half of the culture medium was replaced with fresh IL-2-containing medium. Unless noted otherwise, every peptide stimulation condition was cultured in triplicate wells. Using Ficoll-Paque Plus gradient centrifugation, PBMC were separated from whole blood and then either used fresh or cryopreserved at -140C. The QIAamp micro DNA kit was used to extract genomic DNA from the cultured CD4+ T cells.

To prepare the library, the immunoSEQ multiplex PCR assay was applied. DNA from the cultured, isolated CD4+ T cells was subjected to TCR beta CDR3 sequencing. On the authors' methods: Non-productive TCR sequences were removed, reads were trimmed to the CDR3 region, and CDR3s of at least 7 amino acids were retained. Antigen-specific clonotypes were identified using the MANAFEST web app by comparison of expansion in peptide wells against reference cultures. Positive clones required FDR<0.05 expansion versus reference and all other wells, odds ratio above 5, and frequency above 0.1% in two replicate wells. Cross-reactive clonotypes were defined as significantly expanded in SARS-CoV-2 spike wells and in at least one common cold coronavirus spike condition. CDR3 similarity was assessed by Levenshtein distance using the stringdist R package, and unrooted trees were constructed with ape in R 3.6.1. TCRdb carries this immuneACCESS record with in-frame sequences only. Its versions omit some clonotypes, under half of them owing to an unresolved V gene in the studies checked, with the rest unexplained. V and J calls and clone size are copied from that table; D and trimming were computed from the DNA. This sample gives around 40,000 clones in total; 65% to 70% of them show up just once. The ten largest clones represent 25% to 40% of the sample.

As for this clone: Its antigen has not been determined. Base-call qualities are not available, and no considerably larger clone is one nucleotide away.

CDR1 GTSNPN and CDR2 SVGIG were looked up in the germline V gene (reference sequence). The CDR3 starts with the cysteine, ends with the phenylalanine, and has 13 residues. Kept here is only the CDR3 DNA, which spans 39 bases and is read in frame from base 1. Unmatched junction bases come to 6, with V trimmed by 7 bases and J by 3 bases. Rearrangement joined TRBV30 to TRBJ2-1; 7 bases in the middle match TRBD2. The material was CD4+ T cells from PBMCs cultured with a peptide pool, obtained before COVID-19 vaccination. The TCR sequence derives from a human donor who had a prior SARS-CoV-2 infection. The CDR3 region has the sequence CAYIWGGYNEQFF. The DNA sequence reads TGTGCCTATATATGGGGGGGCTACAATGAGCAGTTCTTC.